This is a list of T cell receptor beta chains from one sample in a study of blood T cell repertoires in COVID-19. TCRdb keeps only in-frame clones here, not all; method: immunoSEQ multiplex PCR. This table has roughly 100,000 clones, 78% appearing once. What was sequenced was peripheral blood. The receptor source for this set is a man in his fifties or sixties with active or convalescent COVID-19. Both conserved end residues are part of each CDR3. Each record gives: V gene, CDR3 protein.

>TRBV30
CAWRDTGGLNTEAFF
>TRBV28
CASSPLPNRGLTEAFF
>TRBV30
CAWTGQGASRYGYTF
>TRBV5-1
CASSPGQSQETQYF
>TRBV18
CASSPVSGANTEAFF
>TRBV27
CASSSPGLAGGTDTQYF
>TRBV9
CASSVAGGGAYNEQFF
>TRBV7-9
CASSLAGDYGYTF
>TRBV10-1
CASSESGSSYNSPLHF
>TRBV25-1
CAELGTGVTEAFF
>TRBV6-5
CASSGRPYEQYF
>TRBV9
CASSVAGLSSSYNEQFF
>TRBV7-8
CASSLVRLAMNTGELFF
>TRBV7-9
CASSLSGRAFYNEQFF
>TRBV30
CAWKLAGFYNEQFF
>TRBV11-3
CASSFGTSSVEQFF
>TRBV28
CASSLGAGQPQHF
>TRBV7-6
CASSSDRVAGTGELFF
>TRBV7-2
CASSQILGTGGGNTIYF
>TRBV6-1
CASSVIGGDSNQPQHF
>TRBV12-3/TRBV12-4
CASSLQGDSPLHF
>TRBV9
CASSVSGRAGFHNEQFF
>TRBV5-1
CASSPGHHNYGYTF
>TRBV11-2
CASSRSGRGVYEQFF
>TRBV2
CASRFSDRGYGYTF
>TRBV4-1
CASSLTGGENNYGYTF
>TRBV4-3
CASSQDSLRAGAGELFF
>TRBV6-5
CASYRGGTTDTQYF
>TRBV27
CASSPLSSNQPQHF
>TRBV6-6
CASSPIDGNTIYF
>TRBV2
CASSEFAGESYEQYF
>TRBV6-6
CASTPAGNTIYF
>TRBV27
CASSLQGAGGYTF
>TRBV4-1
CASSKLGLAGNTGELFF
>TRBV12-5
CASGLGASGGNTGELFF
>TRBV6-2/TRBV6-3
CASSSPGLPSYEQYF
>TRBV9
CASSPGLAGLAGNEQFF
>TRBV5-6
CASSFRARRANQPQHF
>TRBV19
CASSHTGTSGNEQFF
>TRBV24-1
CATSDQTSGRACEQFF
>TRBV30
CAWSSQGREVF
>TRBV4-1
CASSQENRDTDTQYF
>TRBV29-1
CSDRTGGYGYTF
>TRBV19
CASRADRVKNTEAFF
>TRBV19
CASRTSGDTGELFF
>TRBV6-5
CASKDIANTGELFF
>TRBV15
CATSRGRVREPQHF
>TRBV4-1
CASSQDRLAGWSRVDNEQFF